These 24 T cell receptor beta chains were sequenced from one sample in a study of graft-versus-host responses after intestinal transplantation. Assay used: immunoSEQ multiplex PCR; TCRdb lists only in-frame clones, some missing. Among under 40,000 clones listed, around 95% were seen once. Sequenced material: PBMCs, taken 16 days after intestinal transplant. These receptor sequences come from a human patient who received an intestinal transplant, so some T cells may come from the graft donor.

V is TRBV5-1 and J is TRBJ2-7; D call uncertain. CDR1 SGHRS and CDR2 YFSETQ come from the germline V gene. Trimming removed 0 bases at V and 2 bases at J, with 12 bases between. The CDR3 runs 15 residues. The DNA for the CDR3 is TGCGCCAGCAGCTTGGGGATGGGTCTTGCCTACGAGCAGTACTTC. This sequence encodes CASSLGMGLAYEQYF.

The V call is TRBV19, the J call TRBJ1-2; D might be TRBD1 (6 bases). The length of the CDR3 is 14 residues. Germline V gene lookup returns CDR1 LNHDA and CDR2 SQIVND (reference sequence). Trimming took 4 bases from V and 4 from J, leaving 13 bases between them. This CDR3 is CASSTDSKGYGYTF. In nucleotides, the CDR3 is TGTGCCAGTAGTACGGACAGTAAGGGCTATGGCTACACCTTC.

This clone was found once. The CDR3 region is CASSIKDSSYEQYF. DNA of the CDR3: TGTGCCAGTAGTATAAAGGACAGCTCCTACGAGCAGTACTTC. The chain joins TRBV19 to TRBJ2-5; D perhaps matches TRBD1 (6 bases). The J call may be incorrect, as the DNA end agrees better with TRBJ2-7. There are 14 residues in the CDR3. Germline V CDR1 and CDR2: LNHDA, SQIVND (reference sequence).

Here the CDR3 reads CASSLGFNQPQHF. CDR3 nucleotide sequence: TGTGCCAGCAGCTTAGGGTTCAATCAGCCCCAGCATTTT. The genes are TRBV7-9 and TRBJ1-5; no firm D call. The CDR3 is made up of 13 amino acids. V was shortened by 1 base and J by 3 bases, with 4 bases between the two germline ends. Germline CDR1 is SEHNR and CDR2 is FQNEAQ (reference sequence).

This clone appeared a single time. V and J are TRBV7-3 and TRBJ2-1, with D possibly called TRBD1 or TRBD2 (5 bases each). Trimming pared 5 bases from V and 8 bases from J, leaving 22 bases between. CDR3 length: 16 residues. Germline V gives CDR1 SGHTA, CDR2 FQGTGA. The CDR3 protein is CASSPRGAGPRDEQFF. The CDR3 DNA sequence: TGTGCCAGCAGCCCCCGGGGCGCGGGCCCTAGGGATGAGCAGTTCTTC.

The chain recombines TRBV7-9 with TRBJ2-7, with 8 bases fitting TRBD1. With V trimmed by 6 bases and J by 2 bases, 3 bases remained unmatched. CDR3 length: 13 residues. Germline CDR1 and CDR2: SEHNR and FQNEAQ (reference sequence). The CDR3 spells CASRDRETYEQYF. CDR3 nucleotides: TGTGCCAGCAGGGACAGGGAAACCTACGAGCAGTACTTC.

CDR3 DNA sequence: TGTGCCAGCAGCTTAGGGCCCAGGGGGGCAGGAGCTTTCTTT. It codes for CASSLGPRGAGAFF. This chain connects TRBV7-2 to TRBJ1-1, with TRBD1 matching 7 bases. The length of the CDR3 is 14 residues. The V segment lost 1 base and the J segment 10 bases; nucleotides outside the gene matches: 9. In germline, CDR1 is SGHTA, CDR2 FQGNSA.

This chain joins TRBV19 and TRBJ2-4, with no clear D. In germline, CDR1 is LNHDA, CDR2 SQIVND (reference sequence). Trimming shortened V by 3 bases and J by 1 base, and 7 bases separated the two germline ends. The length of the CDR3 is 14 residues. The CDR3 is CASSIGDAKNIQYF. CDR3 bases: TGTGCCAGTAGTATTGGGGATGCCAAAAACATTCAGTACTTC.

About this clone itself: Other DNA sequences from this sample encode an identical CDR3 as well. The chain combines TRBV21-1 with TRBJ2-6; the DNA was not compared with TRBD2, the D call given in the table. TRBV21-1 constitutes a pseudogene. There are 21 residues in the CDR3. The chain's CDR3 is CASSRCSGRSGGSSGANVLTF. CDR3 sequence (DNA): TGTGCCAGCAGCAGATGTTCGGGTCGAAGCGGGGGGAGCTCTGGGGCCAACGTCCTGACTTTC.

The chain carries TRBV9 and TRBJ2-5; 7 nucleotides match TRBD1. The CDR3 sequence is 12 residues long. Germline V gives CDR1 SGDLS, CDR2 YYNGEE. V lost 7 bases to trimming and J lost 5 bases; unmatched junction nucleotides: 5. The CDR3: CASGEGAETQYF. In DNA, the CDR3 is TGTGCCAGCGGAGAGGGGGCGGAGACCCAGTACTTC.

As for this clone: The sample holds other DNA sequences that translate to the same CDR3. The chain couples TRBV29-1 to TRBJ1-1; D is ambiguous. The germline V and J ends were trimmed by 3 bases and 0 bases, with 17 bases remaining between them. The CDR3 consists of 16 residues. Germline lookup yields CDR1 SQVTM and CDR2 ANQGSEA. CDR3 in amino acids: CSVEGEVGDMNTEAFF. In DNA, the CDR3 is TGCAGCGTTGAGGGAGAGGTGGGAGACATGAACACTGAAGCTTTCTTT.

In DNA, the CDR3 is TGTGCCAGTAGTAACCCCCTCATAGACCGCTACACCTTC. Translating gives CASSNPLIDRYTF. The chain joins TRBV19 to TRBJ1-2; D unclear. Germline V CDR1 and CDR2: LNHDA, SQIVND (reference sequence). The CDR3 runs to 13 residues. Trimming cost V 4 bases and J 9 bases, with 15 bases left between them.

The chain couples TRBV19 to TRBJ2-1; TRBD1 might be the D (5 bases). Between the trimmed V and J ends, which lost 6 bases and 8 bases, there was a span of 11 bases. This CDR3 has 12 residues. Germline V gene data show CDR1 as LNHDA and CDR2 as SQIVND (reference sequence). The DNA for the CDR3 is TGTGCCAGTAGCCTAGGCAGGGATGAGCAGTTCTTC. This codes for CASSLGRDEQFF.

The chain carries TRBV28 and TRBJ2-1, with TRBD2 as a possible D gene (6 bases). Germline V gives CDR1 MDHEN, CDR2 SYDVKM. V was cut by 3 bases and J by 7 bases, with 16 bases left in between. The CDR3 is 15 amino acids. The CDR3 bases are TGTGCCAGCAGTTTTGTTCGGGAGACGGGGAATGAGCAGTTCTTC. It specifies CASSFVRETGNEQFF.

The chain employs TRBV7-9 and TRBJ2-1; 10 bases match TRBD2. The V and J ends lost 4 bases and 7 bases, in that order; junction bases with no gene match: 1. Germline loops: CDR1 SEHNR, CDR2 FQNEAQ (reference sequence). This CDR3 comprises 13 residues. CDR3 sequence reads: CASSWTSGNEQFF. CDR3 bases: TGTGCCAGCAGCTGGACTAGCGGAAATGAGCAGTTCTTC.

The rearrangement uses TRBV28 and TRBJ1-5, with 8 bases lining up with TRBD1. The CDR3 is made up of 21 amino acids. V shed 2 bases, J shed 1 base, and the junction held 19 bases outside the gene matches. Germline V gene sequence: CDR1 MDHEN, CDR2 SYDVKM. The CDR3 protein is CASSLAGQGHLKRVSNQPQHF. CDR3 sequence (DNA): TGTGCCAGCAGTTTAGCCGGACAGGGTCATTTGAAAAGGGTGAGCAATCAGCCCCAGCATTTT.

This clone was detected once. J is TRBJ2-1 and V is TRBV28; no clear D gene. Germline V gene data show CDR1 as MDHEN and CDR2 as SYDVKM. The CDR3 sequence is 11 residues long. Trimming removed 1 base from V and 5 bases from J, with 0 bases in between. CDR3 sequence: CASSLYNEQFF. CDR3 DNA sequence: TGTGCCAGCAGTTTATACAATGAGCAGTTCTTC.

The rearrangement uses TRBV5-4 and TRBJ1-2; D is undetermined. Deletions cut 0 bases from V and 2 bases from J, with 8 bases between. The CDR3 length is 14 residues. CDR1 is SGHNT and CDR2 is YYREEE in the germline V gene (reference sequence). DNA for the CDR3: TGTGCCAGCAGCTTGGGCCAGTCCAACTATGGCTACACCTTC. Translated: CASSLGQSNYGYTF.

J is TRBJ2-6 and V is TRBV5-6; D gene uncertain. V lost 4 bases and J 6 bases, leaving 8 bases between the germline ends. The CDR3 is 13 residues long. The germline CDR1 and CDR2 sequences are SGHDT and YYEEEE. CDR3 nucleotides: TGTGCCAGCAGCCAATCCCCGGCCAACGTCCTGACTTTC. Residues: CASSQSPANVLTF.

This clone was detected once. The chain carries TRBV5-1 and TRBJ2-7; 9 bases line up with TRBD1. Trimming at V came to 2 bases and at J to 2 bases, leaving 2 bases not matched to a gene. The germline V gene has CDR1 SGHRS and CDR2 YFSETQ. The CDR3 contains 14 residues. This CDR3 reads CASSLDRGAYEQYF. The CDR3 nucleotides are TGCGCCAGCAGCTTAGACAGGGGGGCCTACGAGCAGTACTTC.

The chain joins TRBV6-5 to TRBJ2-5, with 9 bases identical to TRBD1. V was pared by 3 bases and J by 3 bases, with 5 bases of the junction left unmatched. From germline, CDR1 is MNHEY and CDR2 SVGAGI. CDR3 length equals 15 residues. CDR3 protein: CASSYFTGGEETQYF. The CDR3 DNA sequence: TGTGCCAGCAGTTATTTCACAGGGGGCGAAGAGACCCAGTACTTC.

CDR3 DNA: TGTGCCAGCAGCAAACCGCCAGAAGCGAGTCAGCCCCAGCATTTT. Residues: CASSKPPEASQPQHF. V gene TRBV21-1 combines with J gene TRBJ1-5. TRBV21-1 is a documented pseudogene. The CDR3 contains 15 residues.

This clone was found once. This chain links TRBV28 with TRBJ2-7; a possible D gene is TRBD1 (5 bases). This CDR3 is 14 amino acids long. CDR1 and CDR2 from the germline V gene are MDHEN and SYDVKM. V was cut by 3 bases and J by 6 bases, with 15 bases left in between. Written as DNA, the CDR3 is TGTGCCAGCAGTTTCTTCCGCGGCACAGGCGAGCAGTACTTC. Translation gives CASSFFRGTGEQYF.

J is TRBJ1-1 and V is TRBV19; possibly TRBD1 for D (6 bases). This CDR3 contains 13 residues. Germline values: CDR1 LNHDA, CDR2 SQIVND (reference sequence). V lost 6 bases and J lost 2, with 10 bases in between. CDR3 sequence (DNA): TGTGCCAGTAGACAGGGAGTTAACACTGAAGCTTTCTTT. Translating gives CASRQGVNTEAFF.